These 7 T cell receptor beta chains were sequenced from one sample in a study of a mutant IDH1 vaccine in newly diagnosed glioma. The time point denotes: week 5, during vaccination. Doses of 300 ug of mutant IDH1 20-mer peptide were given with topical imiquimod. Profiling relied on immunoSEQ multiplex PCR, and the TCRdb table lists in-frame clones only, not all of them. The sample has around 50,000 clones; over 80% are singletons. These receptors are not linked to any known antigen. The specimen was PBMCs, collected from a glioma patient whose treatment included an IDH1 peptide vaccine. The receptor source for this set is a middle-aged woman with glioma.

CDR3 bases: TGTGCCAGCAGCCAAGCTGACGAGCAGTACTTC. This translates into CASSQADEQYF. The chain links TRBV4-2 to TRBJ2-7; D uncertain. Germline-derived CDR1 and CDR2 are LGHNA and YNFKEQ. The V end lost 1 base, the J end lost 5 bases, and 3 bases lay between the germline ends. The CDR3 runs to 11 residues.

The chain joins TRBV19 to TRBJ1-5, with 9 nucleotides matching TRBD1. CDR1 is LNHDA and CDR2 is SQIVND in the germline V gene (reference sequence). The junction had 10 bases not matched to a gene; V was cut back by 7 bases and J by 6 bases. The CDR3 covers 15 residues. The CDR3 nucleotides read TGTGCCAGTACCCGGGGACAGGGTGTTAGTCAGCCCCAGCATTTT. The encoded protein is CASTRGQGVSQPQHF.

The rearrangement uses TRBV6-1 and TRBJ1-5; D might be TRBD1 (5 bases). V was pared by 4 bases and J by 3 bases, with 13 bases between. Germline loops: CDR1 MNHNS, CDR2 SASEGT. CDR3 length equals 15 residues. The CDR3 DNA reads as TGTGCCAGCAGTGTGACACCGGGGGTCAATCAGCCCCAGCATTTT. Residues: CASSVTPGVNQPQHF.

V usage is TRBV4-1 and J usage is TRBJ2-3, with 7 positions matching TRBD1. The length of the CDR3 is 17 residues. Germline assignment: CDR1 MGHRA and CDR2 YSYEKL. Unmatched junction bases numbered 9, after V lost 1 base and J lost 2 bases. CDR3 sequence reads: CASSQAHRGFSTDTQYF. The CDR3 DNA sequence: TGCGCCAGCAGCCAAGCTCACAGGGGATTTTCCACAGATACGCAGTATTTT.

The chain carries TRBV10-1 and TRBJ2-5; 7 bases line up with TRBD1. The CDR3 sequence is 14 residues long. Germline V gene sequence: CDR1 WNHNN, CDR2 SYGVQD (reference sequence). Trimming removed 5 bases from V and 5 bases from J; junction bases left unmatched: 8. In nucleotides, the CDR3 is TGCGCCAGCAGTTTGACAGGGTCATTGGAGACCCAGTACTTC. This translates into CASSLTGSLETQYF.

This chain uses TRBV13 with TRBJ1-2; tentatively, D is TRBD1 (5 bases). CDR1 is PRHDT and CDR2 is FYEKMQ in the germline V gene (reference sequence). This CDR3 is built from 16 residues. Trimming cost V 0 bases and J 5 bases, with 16 bases left between them. The CDR3 DNA sequence: TGTGCCAGCAGCTTAGGGGTCGGGGGGGGACGTTATGGCTACACCTTC. Amino acid sequence: CASSLGVGGGRYGYTF.

The genes are TRBV25-1 and TRBJ2-6; D is undetermined. V was cut by 2 bases and J by 0 bases, with 8 bases left in between. Per the germline V gene, CDR1 is MGHDK and CDR2 is SYGVNS. This CDR3 is built from 16 residues. CDR3 in DNA: TGTGCCAGCAGTGAAGGGTGGGGCTCTGGGGCCAACGTCCTGACTTTC. Translating gives CASSEGWGSGANVLTF.